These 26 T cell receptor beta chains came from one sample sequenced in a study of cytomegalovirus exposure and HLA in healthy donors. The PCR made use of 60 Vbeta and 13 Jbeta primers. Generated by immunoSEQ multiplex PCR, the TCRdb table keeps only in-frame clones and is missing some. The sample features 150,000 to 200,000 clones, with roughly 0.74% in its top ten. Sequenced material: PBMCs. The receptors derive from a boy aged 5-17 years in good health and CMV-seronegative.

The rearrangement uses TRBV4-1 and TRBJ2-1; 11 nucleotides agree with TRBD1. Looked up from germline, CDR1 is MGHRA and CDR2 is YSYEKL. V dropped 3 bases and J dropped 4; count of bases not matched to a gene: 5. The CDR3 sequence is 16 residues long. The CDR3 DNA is TGCGCCAGCAGCCAGGCGGACAGGGGGCCATACAATGAGCAGTTCTTC. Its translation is CASSQADRGPYNEQFF.

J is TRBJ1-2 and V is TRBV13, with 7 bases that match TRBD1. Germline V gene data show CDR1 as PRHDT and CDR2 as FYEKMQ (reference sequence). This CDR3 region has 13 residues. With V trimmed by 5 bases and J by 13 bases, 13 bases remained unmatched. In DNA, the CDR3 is TGTGCCAGCAGCGCAACGCGACAGGGTACGGCCACCTTC. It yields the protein CASSATRQGTATF.

The chain's CDR3 is CASRPPGVVTGELFF. In DNA, the CDR3 is TGTGCCAGCCGTCCCCCGGGGGTAGTCACCGGGGAGCTGTTTTTT. The rearrangement joins TRBV5-6 to TRBJ2-2, with TRBD2 as a possible D gene (6 bases). Trimming removed 7 bases from V and 4 bases from J, with 17 bases in between. From germline, CDR1 is SGHDT and CDR2 YYEEEE. The CDR3 extends over 15 amino acids.

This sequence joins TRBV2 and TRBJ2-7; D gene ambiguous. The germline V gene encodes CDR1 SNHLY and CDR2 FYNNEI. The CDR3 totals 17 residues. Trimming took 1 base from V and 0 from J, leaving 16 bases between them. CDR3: CASSEGFGRKTSYEQYF. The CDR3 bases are TGTGCCAGCAGTGAAGGTTTCGGCAGGAAAACCTCCTACGAGCAGTACTTC.

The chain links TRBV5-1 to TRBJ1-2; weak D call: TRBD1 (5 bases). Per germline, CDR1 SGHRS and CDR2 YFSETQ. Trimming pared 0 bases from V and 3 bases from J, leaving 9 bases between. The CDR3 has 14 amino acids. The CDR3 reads CASSLEGLDYGYTF. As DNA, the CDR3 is TGCGCCAGCAGCTTGGAGGGGCTAGACTATGGCTACACCTTC.

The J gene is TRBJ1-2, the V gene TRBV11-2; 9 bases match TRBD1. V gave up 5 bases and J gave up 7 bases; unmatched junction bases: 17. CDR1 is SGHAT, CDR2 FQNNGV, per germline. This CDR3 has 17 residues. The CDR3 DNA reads TGTGCCAGCAGCGGCACAGGTACGGGACAGGGACCCGGTGGCTACACCTTC. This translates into CASSGTGTGQGPGGYTF.

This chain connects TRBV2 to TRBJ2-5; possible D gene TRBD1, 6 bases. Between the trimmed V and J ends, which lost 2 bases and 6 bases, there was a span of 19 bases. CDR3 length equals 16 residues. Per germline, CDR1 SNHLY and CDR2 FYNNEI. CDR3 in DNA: TGTGCCAGCAGTGAATTTAGGCAGGGGATAACGAAGACCCAGTACTTC. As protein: CASSEFRQGITKTQYF.

The CDR3 nucleotides read TGTGCCAGTAGTCTGCTCGCGGGGGGGTCCCCTAACACAGATACGCAGTATTTT. This encodes CASSLLAGGSPNTDTQYF. This chain uses TRBV19 with TRBJ2-3; 9 positions agree with TRBD2. This CDR3 spans 18 amino acids. CDR1 and CDR2 from the germline V gene are LNHDA and SQIVND (reference sequence). V lost 5 bases and J lost 2; bases outside the gene matches: 14.

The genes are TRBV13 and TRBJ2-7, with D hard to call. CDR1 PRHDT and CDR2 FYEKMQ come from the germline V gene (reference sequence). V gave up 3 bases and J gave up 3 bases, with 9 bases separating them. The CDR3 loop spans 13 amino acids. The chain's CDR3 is CASSFGQVYEQYF. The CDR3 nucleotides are TGTGCCAGCAGCTTTGGGCAGGTCTACGAGCAGTACTTC.

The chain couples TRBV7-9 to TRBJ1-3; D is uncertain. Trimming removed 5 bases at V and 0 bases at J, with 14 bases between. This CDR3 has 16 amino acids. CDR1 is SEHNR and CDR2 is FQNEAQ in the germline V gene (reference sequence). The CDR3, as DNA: TGTGCCAGCAGCACTGGTACCCCCTTCTCTGGAAACACCATATATTTT. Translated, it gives CASSTGTPFSGNTIYF.

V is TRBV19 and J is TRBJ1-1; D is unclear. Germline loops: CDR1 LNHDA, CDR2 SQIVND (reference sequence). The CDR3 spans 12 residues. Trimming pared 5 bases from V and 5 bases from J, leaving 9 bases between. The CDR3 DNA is TGTGCCAGTAGTCGAGGGTGGACTGAAGCTTTCTTT. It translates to CASSRGWTEAFF.

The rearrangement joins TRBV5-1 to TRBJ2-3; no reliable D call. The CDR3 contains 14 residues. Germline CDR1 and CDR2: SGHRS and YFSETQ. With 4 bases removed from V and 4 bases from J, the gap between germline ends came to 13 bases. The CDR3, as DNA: TGCGCCAGCAGCCCTGGAGCCGGCCCAGATACGCAGTATTTT. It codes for CASSPGAGPDTQYF.

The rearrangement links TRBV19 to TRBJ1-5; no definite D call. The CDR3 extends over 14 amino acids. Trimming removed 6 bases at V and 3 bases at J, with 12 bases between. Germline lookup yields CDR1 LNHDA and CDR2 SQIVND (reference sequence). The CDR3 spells CASRSAGFNQPQHF. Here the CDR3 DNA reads TGTGCCAGTAGAAGCGCGGGTTTCAATCAGCCCCAGCATTTT.

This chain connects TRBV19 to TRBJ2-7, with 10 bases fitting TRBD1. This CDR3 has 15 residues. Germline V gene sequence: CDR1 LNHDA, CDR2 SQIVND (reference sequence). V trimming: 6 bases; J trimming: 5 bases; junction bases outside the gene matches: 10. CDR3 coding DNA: TGTGCCAGTAGGGAGGTCGGGACAGGGGTCCACGAGCAGTACTTC. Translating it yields CASREVGTGVHEQYF.

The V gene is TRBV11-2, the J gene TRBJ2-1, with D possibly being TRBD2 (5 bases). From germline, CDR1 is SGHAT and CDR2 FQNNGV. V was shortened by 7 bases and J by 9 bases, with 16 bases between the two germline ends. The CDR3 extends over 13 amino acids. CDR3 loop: CASNPARAGEQFF. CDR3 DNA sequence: TGTGCCAGCAACCCGGCTAGGGCGGGTGAGCAGTTCTTC.

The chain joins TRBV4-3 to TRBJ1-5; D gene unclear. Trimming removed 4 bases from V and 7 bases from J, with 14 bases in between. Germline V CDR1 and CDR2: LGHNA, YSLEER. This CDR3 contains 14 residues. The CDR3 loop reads CASSPSGYTQPQHF. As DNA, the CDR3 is TGCGCCAGCAGCCCTAGCGGATACACCCAGCCCCAGCATTTT.

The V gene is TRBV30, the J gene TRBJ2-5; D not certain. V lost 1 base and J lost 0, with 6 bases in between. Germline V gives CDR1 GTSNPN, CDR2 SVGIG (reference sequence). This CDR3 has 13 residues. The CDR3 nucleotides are TGTGCCTGGAGTGGAACGGACCAAGAGACCCAGTACTTC. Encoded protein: CAWSGTDQETQYF.

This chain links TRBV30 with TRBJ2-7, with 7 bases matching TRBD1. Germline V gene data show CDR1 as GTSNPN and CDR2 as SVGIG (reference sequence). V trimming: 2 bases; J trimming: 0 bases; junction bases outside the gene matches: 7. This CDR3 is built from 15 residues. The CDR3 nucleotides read TGTGCCTGGAGTTCGGGACAGCCGAGCTCCTACGAGCAGTACTTC. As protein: CAWSSGQPSSYEQYF.

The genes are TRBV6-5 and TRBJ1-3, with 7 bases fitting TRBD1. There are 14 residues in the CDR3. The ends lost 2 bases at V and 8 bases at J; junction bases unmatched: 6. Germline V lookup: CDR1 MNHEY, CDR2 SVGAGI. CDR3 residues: CASSYQDRSDTIYF. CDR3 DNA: TGTGCCAGCAGTTACCAGGACAGGTCGGACACCATATATTTT.

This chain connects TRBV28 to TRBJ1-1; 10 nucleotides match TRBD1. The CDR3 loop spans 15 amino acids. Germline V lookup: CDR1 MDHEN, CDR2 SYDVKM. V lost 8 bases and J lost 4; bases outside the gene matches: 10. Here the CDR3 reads CASPGTGEGSTEAFF. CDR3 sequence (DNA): TGTGCCAGCCCCGGGACAGGGGAAGGGTCCACTGAAGCTTTCTTT.

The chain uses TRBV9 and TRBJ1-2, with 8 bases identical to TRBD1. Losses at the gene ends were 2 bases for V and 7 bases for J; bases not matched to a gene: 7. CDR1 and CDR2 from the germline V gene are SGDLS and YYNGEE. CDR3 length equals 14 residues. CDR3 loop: CASSVRDRGGGYTF. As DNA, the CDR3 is TGTGCCAGCAGCGTGAGAGACAGGGGTGGTGGCTACACCTTC.

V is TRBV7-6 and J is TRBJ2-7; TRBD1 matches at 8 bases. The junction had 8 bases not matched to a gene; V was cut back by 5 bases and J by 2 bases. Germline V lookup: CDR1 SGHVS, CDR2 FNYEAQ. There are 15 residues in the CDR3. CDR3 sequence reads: CASSPGQGGPYEQYF. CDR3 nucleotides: TGTGCCAGCAGCCCAGGACAGGGAGGCCCCTACGAGCAGTACTTC.

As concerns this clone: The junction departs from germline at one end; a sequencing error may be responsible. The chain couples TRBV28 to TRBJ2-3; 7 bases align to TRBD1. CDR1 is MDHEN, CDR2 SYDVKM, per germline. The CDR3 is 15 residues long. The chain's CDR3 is CASSIWDSSTDTQYF. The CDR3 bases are TGTGCCAGCAGTATATGGGACAGCAGCACAGATACGCAGTATTTT.

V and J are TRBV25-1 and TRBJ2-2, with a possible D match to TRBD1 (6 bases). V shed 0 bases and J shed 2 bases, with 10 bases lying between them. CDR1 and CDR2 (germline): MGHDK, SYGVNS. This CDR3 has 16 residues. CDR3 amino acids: CASSEYGQPNTGELFF. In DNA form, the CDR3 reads TGTGCCAGCAGTGAATATGGACAGCCAAACACCGGGGAGCTGTTTTTT.

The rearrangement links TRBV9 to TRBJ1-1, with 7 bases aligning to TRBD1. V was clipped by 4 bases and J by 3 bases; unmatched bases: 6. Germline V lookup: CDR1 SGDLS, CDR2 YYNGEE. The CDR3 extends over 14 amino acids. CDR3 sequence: CASSPQGGHTEAFF. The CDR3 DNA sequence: TGTGCCAGCAGCCCCCAGGGGGGCCACACTGAAGCTTTCTTT.

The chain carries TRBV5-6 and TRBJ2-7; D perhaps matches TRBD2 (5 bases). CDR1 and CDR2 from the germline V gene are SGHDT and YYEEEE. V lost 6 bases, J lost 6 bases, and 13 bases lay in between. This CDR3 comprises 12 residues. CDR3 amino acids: CASTSGGVEQYF. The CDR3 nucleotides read TGTGCCAGCACCTCAGGAGGTGTCGAGCAGTACTTC.